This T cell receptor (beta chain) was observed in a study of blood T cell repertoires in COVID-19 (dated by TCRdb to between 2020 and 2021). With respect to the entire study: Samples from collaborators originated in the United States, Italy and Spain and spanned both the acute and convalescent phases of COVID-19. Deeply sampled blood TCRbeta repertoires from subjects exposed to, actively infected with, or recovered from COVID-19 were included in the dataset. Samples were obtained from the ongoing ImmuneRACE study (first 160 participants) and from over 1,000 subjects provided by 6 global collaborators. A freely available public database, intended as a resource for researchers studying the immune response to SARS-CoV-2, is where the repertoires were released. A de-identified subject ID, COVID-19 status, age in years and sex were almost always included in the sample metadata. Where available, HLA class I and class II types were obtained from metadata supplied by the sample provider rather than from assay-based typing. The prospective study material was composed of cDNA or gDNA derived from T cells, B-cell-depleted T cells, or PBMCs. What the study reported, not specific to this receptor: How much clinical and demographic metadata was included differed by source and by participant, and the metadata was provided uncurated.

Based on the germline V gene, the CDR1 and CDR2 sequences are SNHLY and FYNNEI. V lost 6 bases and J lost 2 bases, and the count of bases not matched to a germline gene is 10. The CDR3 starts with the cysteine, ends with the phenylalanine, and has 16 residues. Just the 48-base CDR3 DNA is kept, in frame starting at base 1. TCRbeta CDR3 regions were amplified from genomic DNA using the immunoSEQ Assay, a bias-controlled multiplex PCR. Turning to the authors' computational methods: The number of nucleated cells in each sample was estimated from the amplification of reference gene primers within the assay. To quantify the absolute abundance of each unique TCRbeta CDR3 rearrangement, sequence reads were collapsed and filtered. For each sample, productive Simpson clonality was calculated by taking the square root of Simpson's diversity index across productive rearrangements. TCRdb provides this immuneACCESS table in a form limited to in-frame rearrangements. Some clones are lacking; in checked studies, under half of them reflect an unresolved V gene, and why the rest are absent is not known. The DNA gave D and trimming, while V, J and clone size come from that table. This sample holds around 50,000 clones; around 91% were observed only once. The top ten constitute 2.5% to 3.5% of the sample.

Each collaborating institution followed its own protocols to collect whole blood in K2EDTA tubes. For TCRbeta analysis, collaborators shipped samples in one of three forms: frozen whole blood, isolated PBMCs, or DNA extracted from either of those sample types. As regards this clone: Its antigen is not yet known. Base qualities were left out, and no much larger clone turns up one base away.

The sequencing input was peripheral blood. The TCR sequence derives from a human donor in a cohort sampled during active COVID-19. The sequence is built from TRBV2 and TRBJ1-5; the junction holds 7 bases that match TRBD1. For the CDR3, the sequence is CASRKDTGAGNQPQHF. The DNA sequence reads TGTGCCAGCAGGAAAGACACAGGGGCAGGCAATCAGCCCCAGCATTTT. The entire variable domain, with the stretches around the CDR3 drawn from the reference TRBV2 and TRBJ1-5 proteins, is EPEVTQTPSHQVTQMGQEVILRCVPISNHLYFYWYRQILGQKVEFLVSFYNNEISEKSEIFDDQFSVERPDGSNFTLKIRSTKLEDSAMYFCASRKDTGAGNQPQHFGDGTRLSIL.